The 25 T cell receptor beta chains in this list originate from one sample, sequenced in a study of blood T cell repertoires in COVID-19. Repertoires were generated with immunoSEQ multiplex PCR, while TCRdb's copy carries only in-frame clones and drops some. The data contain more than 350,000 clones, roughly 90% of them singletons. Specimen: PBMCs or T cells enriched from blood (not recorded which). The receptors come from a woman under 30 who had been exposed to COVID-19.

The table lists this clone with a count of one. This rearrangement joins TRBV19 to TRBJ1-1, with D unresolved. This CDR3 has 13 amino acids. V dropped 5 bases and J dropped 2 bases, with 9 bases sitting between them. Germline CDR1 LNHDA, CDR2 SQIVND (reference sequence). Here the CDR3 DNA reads TGTGCCAGTAGTGGCCATATTAACACTGAAGCTTTCTTT. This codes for CASSGHINTEAFF. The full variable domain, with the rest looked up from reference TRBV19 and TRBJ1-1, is DGGITQSPKYLFRKEGQNVTLSCEQNLNHDAMYWYRQDPGQGLRLIYYSQIVNDFQKGDIAEGYSVSREKKESFPLTVTSAQKNPTAFYLCASSGHINTEAFFGQGTRLTVV.

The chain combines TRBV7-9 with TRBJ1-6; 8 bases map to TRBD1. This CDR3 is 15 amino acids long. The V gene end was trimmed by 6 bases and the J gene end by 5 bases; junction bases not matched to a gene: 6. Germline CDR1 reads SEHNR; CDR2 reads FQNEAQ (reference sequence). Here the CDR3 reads CASRTGQGDNSPLHF. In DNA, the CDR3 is TGTGCCAGCAGAACAGGACAGGGTGATAATTCACCCCTCCACTTT.

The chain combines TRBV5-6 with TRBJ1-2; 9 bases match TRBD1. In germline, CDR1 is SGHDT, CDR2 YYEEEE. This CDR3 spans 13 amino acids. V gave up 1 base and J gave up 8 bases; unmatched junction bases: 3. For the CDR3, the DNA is TGTGCCAGCAGCTTGACAGGGGGCGAGGGCTACACCTTC. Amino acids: CASSLTGGEGYTF.

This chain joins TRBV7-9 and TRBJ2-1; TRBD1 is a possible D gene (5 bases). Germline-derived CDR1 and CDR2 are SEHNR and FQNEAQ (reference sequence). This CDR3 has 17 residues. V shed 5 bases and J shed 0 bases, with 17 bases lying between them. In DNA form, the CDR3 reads TGTGCCAGCAGCCCCGGAACTGACAGAAGCTCCTACAATGAGCAGTTCTTC. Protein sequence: CASSPGTDRSSYNEQFF.

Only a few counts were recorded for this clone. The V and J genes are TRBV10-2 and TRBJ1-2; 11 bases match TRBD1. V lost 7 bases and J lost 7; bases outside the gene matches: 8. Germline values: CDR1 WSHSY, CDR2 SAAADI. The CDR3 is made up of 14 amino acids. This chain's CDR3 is CASTQAGTGGGYTF. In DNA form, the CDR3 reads TGCGCCAGCACCCAGGCCGGGACAGGGGGTGGCTACACCTTC.

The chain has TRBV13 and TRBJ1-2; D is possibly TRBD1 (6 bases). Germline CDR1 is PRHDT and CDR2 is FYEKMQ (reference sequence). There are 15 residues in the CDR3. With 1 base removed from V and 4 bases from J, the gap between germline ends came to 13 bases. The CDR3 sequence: CASSLDLTGTYGYTF. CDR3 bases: TGTGCCAGCAGCTTAGACTTGACAGGAACCTATGGCTACACCTTC. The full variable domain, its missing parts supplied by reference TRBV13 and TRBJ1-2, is AAGVIQSPRHLIKEKRETATLKCYPIPRHDTVYWYQQGPGQDPQFLISFYEKMQSDKGSIPDRFSAQQFSDYHSELNMSSLELGDSALYFCASSLDLTGTYGYTFGSGTRLTVV.

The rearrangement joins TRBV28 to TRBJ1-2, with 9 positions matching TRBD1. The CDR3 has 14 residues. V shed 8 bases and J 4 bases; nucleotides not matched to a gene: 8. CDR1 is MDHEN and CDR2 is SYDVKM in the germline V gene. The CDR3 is CASWGQGKTYGYTF. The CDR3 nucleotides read TGTGCCAGCTGGGGACAGGGCAAAACCTATGGCTACACCTTC.

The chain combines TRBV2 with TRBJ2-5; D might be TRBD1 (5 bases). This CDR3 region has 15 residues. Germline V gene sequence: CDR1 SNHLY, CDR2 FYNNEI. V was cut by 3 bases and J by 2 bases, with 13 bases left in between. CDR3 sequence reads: CASSDQGYTQETQYF. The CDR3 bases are TGTGCCAGCAGTGACCAGGGTTACACGCAAGAGACCCAGTACTTC.

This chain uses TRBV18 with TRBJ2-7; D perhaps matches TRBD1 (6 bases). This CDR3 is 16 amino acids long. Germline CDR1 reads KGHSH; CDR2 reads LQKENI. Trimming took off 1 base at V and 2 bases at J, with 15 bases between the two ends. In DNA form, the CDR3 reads TGTGCCAGCTCACCACTTCCAGGGGTGGGGGCCTACGAGCAGTACTTC. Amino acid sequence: CASSPLPGVGAYEQYF. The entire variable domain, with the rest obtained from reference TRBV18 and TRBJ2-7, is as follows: NAGVMQNPRHLVRRRGQEARLRCSPMKGHSHVYWYRQLPEEGLKFMVYLQKENIIDESGMPKERFSAEFPKEGPSILRIQQVVRGDSAAYFCASSPLPGVGAYEQYFGPGTRLTVT.

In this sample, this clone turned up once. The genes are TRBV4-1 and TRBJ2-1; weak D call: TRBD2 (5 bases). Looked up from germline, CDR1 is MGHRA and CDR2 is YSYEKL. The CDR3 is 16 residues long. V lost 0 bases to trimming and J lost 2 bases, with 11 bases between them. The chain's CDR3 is CASSQEGGRAYNEQFF. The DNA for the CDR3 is TGCGCCAGCAGCCAAGAAGGAGGCCGGGCCTACAATGAGCAGTTCTTC.

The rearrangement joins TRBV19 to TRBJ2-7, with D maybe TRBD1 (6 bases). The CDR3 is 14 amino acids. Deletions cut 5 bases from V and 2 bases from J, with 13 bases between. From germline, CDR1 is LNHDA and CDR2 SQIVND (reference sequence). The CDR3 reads CASSRQGLPYEQYF. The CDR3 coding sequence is TGTGCCAGTAGTCGCCAGGGGCTACCCTACGAGCAGTACTTC.

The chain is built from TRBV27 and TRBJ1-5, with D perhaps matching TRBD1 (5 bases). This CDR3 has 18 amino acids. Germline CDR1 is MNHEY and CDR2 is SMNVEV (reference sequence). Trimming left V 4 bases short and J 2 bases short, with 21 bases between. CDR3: CASSSIPGGFEGNQPQHF. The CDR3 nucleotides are TGTGCCAGCAGTTCCATCCCCGGGGGTTTCGAAGGCAATCAGCCCCAGCATTTT.

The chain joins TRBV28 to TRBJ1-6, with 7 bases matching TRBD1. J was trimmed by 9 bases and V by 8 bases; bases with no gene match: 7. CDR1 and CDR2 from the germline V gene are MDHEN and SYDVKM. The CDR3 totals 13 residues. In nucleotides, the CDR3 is TGTGCCAGCTATCAACAGGGGATTTCACCCCTCCACTTT. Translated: CASYQQGISPLHF.

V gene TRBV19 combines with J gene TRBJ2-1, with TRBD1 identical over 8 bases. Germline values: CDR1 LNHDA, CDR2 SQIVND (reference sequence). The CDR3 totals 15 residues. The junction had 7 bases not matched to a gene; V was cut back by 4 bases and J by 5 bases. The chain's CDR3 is CASSTWDRNNNEQFF. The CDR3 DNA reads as TGTGCCAGTAGTACGTGGGACAGGAATAACAATGAGCAGTTCTTC. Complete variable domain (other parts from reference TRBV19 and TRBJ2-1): DGGITQSPKYLFRKEGQNVTLSCEQNLNHDAMYWYRQDPGQGLRLIYYSQIVNDFQKGDIAEGYSVSREKKESFPLTVTSAQKNPTAFYLCASSTWDRNNNEQFFGPGTRLTVL.

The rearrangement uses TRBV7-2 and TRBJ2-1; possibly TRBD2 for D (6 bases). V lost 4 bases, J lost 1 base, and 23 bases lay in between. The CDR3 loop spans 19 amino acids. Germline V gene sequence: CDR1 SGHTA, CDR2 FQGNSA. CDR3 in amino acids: CASSSQLAGSLASYNEQFF. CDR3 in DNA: TGTGCCAGCAGCTCCCAGCTAGCCGGAAGTCTAGCGTCCTACAATGAGCAGTTCTTC. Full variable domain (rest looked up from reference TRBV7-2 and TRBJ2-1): GAGVSQSPSNKVTEKGKDVELRCDPISGHTALYWYRQSLGQGLEFLIYFQGNSAPDKSGLPSDRFSAERTGGSVSTLTIQRTQQEDSAVYLCASSSQLAGSLASYNEQFFGPGTRLTVL.

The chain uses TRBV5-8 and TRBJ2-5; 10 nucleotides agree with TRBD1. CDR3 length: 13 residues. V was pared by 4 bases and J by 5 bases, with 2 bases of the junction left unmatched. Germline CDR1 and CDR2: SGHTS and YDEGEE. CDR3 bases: TGTGCCAGCAGCCGGGACAGGGGCGAGACCCAGTACTTC. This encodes CASSRDRGETQYF. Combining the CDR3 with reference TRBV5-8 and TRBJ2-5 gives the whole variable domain EAGVTQSPTHLIKTRGQQATLRCSPISGHTSVYWYQQALGLGLQFLLWYDEGEERNRGNFPPRFSGRQFPNYSSELNVNALELEDSALYLCASSRDRGETQYFGPGTRLLVL.

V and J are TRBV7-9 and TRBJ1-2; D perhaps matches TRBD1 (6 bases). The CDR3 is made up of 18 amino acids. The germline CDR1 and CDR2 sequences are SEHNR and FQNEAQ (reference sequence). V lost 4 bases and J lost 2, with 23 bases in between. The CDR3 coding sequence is TGTGCCAGCAGCTATACTTCTCACAGGAACAGGGCAAACTATGGCTACACCTTC. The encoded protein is CASSYTSHRNRANYGYTF. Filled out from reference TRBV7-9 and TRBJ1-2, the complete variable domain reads DTGVSQNPRHKITKRGQNVTFRCDPISEHNRLYWYRQTLGQGPEFLTYFQNEAQLEKSRLLSDRFSAERPKGSFSTLEIQRTEQGDSAMYLCASSYTSHRNRANYGYTFGSGTRLTVV.

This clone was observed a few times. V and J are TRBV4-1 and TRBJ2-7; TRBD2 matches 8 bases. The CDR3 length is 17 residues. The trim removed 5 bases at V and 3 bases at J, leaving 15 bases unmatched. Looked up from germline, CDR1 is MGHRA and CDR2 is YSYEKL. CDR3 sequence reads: CASSSKLSSGSIYEQYF. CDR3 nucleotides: TGCGCCAGCAGCTCCAAGTTATCCAGCGGGAGTATCTACGAGCAGTACTTC.

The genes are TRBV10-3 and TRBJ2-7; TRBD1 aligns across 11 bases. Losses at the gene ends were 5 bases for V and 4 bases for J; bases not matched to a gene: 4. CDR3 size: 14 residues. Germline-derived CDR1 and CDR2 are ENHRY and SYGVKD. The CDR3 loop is CAISWTGGSYEQYF. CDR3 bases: TGTGCCATCAGTTGGACAGGGGGCTCTTACGAGCAGTACTTC.

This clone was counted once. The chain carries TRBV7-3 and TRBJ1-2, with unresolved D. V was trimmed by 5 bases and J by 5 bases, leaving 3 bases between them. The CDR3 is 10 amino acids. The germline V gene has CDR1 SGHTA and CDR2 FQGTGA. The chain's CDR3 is CASSIYGYTF. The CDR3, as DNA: TGTGCCAGCAGCATATATGGCTACACCTTC.

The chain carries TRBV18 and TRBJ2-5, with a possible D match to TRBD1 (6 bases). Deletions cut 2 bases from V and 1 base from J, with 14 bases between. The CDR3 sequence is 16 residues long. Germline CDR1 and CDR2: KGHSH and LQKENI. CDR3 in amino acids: CASSPMARGIQETQYF. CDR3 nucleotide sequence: TGTGCCAGCTCACCAATGGCGAGGGGGATCCAAGAGACCCAGTACTTC.

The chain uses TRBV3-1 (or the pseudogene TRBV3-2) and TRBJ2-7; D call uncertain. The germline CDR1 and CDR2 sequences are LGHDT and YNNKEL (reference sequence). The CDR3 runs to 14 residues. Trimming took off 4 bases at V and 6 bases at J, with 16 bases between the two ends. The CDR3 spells CASSRYLNFPEQYF. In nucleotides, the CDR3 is TGTGCCAGCAGCCGTTACTTAAATTTCCCCGAGCAGTACTTC.

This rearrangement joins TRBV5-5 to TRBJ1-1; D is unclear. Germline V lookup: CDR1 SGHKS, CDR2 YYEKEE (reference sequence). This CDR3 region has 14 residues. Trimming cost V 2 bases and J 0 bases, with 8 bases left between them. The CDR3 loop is CASSFPVMNTEAFF. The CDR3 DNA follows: TGTGCCAGCAGCTTCCCGGTCATGAACACTGAAGCTTTCTTT.

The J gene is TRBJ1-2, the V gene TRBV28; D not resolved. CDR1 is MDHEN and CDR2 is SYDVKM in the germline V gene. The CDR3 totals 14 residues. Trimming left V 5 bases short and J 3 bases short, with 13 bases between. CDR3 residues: CASSPHNKYYGYTF. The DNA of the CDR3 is TGTGCCAGCAGTCCACACAACAAGTACTATGGCTACACCTTC.

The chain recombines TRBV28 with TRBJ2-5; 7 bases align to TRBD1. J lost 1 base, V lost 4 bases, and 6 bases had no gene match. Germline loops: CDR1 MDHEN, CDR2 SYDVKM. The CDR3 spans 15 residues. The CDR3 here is CASSSGTASQETQYF. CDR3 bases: TGTGCCAGCAGTTCGGGGACAGCTAGCCAAGAGACCCAGTACTTC.